The 4 T cell receptor beta chains reported below all come from one sample, sequenced in a study of blood T cell repertoires in COVID-19. Method: immunoSEQ multiplex PCR; TCRdb's copy keeps in-frame clones and lacks some. The sample lists under 200,000 clones, 85% to 90% seen once, with around 0.6% in the top ten. The specimen was peripheral blood. These receptors originate from a man between 60 and 75 years old with COVID-19, enrolled during active disease.

Of note for this clone: A read error may produce the germline difference seen at one junction end. This sequence joins TRBV7-7 and TRBJ2-1, with TRBD1 identical over 9 bases. The CDR3 sequence is 13 residues long. Germline CDR1 SSHAT, CDR2 FNYEAQ (reference sequence). CDR3 sequence: CASSLGQGNEQFF. The CDR3 DNA reads TGTGCTAGCAGCTTGGGACAGGGTAATGAGCAGTTCTTC. The whole variable domain, remainder taken from reference TRBV7-7 and TRBJ2-1, is GAGVSQSPRYKVTKRGQDVTLRCDPISSHATLYWYQQALGQGPEFLTYFNYEAQPDKSGLPSDRFSAERPEGSISTLTIQRTEQRDSAMYRCASSLGQGNEQFFGPGTRLTVL.

The chain links TRBV7-2 to TRBJ2-1; a possible D gene is TRBD2 (5 bases). This CDR3 contains 15 residues. CDR1 is SGHTA, CDR2 FQGNSA, per germline. V gave up 5 bases and J gave up 0 bases, with 11 bases separating them. Written as DNA, the CDR3 is TGTGCCAGCAGCGCACGAGGGAGCTCCTACAATGAGCAGTTCTTC. As protein: CASSARGSSYNEQFF. Full variable domain (outside the CDR3, taken from reference TRBV7-2 and TRBJ2-1): GAGVSQSPSNKVTEKGKDVELRCDPISGHTALYWYRQSLGQGLEFLIYFQGNSAPDKSGLPSDRFSAERTGGSVSTLTIQRTQQEDSAVYLCASSARGSSYNEQFFGPGTRLTVL.

This CDR3 is CASSSGWSEAFF. CDR3 DNA sequence: TGTGCCAGCAGTTCCGGGTGGTCTGAAGCTTTCTTT. This chain connects TRBV6-2 or TRBV6-3 to TRBJ1-1; D not certain. The V and J ends lost 4 bases and 6 bases respectively, with 9 bases between them. The CDR3 spans 12 residues. Germline lookup yields CDR1 MNHEY and CDR2 SVGEGT.

V usage is TRBV28 and J usage is TRBJ2-3; 9 positions match TRBD1. After removal of 6 bases from V and 8 bases from J, the junction contained 21 bases not matched to a gene. CDR3 length: 18 amino acids. Germline V gene lookup returns CDR1 MDHEN and CDR2 SYDVKM. CDR3 sequence (DNA): TGTGCCAGCAGCCAGGTCCTACCGGGACAGGGTACCCTGGTTACGCAGTATTTT. Translation gives CASSQVLPGQGTLVTQYF.